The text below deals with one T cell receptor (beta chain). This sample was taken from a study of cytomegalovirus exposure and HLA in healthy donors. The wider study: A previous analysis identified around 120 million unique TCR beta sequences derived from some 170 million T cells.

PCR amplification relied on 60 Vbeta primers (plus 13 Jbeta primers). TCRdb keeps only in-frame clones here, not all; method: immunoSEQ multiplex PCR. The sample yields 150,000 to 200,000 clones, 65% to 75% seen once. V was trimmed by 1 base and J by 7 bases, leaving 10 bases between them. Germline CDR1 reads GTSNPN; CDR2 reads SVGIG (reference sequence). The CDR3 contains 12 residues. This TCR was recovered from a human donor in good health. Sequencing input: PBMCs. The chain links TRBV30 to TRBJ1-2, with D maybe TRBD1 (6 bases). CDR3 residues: CAWSDRVPGYTF. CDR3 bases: TGTGCCTGGAGTGACAGGGTGCCTGGCTACACCTTC.